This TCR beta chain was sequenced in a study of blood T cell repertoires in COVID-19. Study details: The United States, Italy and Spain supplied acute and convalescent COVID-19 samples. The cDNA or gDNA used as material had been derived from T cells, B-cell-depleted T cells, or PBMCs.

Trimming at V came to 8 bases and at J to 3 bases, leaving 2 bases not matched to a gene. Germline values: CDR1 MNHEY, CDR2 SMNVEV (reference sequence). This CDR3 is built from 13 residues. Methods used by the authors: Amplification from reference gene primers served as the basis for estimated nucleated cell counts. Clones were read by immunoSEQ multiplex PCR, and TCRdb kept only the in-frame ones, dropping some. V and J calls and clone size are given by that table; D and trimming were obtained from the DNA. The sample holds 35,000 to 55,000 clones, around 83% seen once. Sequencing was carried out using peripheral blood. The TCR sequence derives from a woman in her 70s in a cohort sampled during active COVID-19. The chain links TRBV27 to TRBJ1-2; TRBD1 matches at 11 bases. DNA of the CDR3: TGTGCCAGCCGGACAGGGGGCGACTATGGCTACACCTTC. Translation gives CASRTGGDYGYTF.